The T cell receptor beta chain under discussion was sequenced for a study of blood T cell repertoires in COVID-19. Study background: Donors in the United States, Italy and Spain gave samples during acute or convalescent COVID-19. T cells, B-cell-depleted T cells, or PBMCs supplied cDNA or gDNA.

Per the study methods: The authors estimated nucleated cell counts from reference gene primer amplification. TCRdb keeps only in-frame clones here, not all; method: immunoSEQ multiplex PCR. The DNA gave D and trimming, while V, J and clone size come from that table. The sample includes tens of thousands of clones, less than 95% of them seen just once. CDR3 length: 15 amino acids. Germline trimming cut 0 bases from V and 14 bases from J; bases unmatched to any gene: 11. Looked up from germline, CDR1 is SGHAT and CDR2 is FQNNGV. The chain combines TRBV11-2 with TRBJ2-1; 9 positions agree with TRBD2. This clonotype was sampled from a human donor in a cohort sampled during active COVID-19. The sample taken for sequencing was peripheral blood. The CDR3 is CASSLEPSGAGLEFF. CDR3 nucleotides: TGTGCCAGCAGCTTAGAACCTAGCGGGGCGGGGCTGGAGTTCTTC.